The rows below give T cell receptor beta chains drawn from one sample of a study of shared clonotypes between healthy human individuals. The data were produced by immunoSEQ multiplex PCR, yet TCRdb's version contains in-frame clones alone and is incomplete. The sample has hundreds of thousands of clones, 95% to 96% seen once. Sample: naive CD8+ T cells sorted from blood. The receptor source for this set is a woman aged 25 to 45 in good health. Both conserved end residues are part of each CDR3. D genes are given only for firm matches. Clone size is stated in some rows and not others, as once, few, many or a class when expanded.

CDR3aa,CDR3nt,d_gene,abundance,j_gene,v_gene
CASSVEGGLAGLFTDTQYF,TGTGCCAGCAGCGTAGAGGGGGGACTAGCGGGTTTATTCACAGATACGCAGTATTTT,TRBD2,NA,TRBJ2-3,TRBV9
CASSDRGYGTEAFF,TGTGCCAGTAGCGACAGGGGGTATGGCACTGAAGCTTTCTTT,TRBD1,NA,TRBJ1-1,TRBV19
CASRGQGEAEAFF,TGTGCCAGCAGAGGACAGGGGGAGGCTGAAGCTTTCTTT,TRBD1,once,TRBJ1-1,TRBV27
CASSVEAGGTSTDTQYF,TGTGCCAGCAGCGTAGAGGCAGGGGGGACTAGCACAGATACGCAGTATTTT,NA,NA,TRBJ2-3,TRBV9
CASSFLSENTEAFF,TGTGCCAGCAGTTTTCTGTCAGAGAACACTGAAGCTTTCTTT,NA,NA,TRBJ1-1,TRBV28
CASSELGGNTGELFF,TGTGCCAGCAGTGAATTAGGGGGCAACACCGGGGAGCTGTTTTTT,TRBD1,NA,TRBJ2-2,TRBV2
CASSLAISAASTDTQYF,TGTGCCAGCAGCTTGGCCATCTCGGCGGCTAGCACAGATACGCAGTATTTT,NA,NA,TRBJ2-3,TRBV5-6
CASSLAGFSGELFF,TGTGCCAGCAGCTTAGCAGGGTTTAGCGGGGAGCTGTTTTTT,NA,NA,TRBJ2-2,TRBV13
CATSPTTSSGNTIYF,TGTGCCACCAGCCCGACGACCTCCTCTGGAAACACCATATATTTT,NA,NA,TRBJ1-3,TRBV15
CASDDSSGEETQYF,TGTGCCAGCGATGACAGTTCAGGGGAAGAGACCCAGTACTTC,NA,once,TRBJ2-5,TRBV7-8
CASSEAGQGASYEQYF,TGTGCCAGCAGTGAAGCGGGACAGGGGGCGTCTTACGAGCAGTACTTC,TRBD1,NA,TRBJ2-7,TRBV2
CASRPGTSYEQYF,TGTGCCAGCAGACCCGGGACCTCCTACGAGCAGTACTTC,NA,NA,TRBJ2-7,TRBV27
CASSHRTGKVYEQYF,TGTGCCAGCAGCCATCGGACAGGGAAGGTCTACGAGCAGTACTTC,TRBD1,once,TRBJ2-7,TRBV14
CASSQRQGGTEAFF,TGCGCCAGCAGCCAAAGACAGGGGGGGACTGAAGCTTTCTTT,TRBD1,few,TRBJ1-1,TRBV4-1
CASSSPARLAGTTGELFF,TGTGCCAGCAGCTCCCCCGCGCGACTAGCGGGGACCACCGGGGAGCTGTTTTTT,TRBD2,few,TRBJ2-2,TRBV5-6
CASSYSSGTAYEQYF,TGTGCCAGCAGTTACTCTTCCGGGACAGCCTACGAGCAGTACTTC,TRBD1,NA,TRBJ2-7,TRBV6-6
CASSADGVGSFF,TGCGCCAGCAGCGCGGACGGGGTGGGATCTTTCTTT,NA,NA,TRBJ1-1,TRBV5-1
CASSQPRNRGLPGEKLFF,TGTGCCAGCAGCCAGCCTCGAAACAGGGGGCTTCCGGGTGAAAAACTGTTTTTT,TRBD1,once,TRBJ1-4,TRBV14
CASSFVTGVASGEVYRTYEQYF,TGTGCCAGCAGCTTCGTCACAGGGGTGGCTAGCGGGGAGGTCTACCGGACCTACGAGCAGTACTTC,TRBD2,NA,TRBJ2-7,TRBV28
CASRVRTPGLAGDTQYF,TGTGCCAGCAGGGTCAGGACTCCGGGACTAGCGGGAGATACGCAGTATTTT,TRBD2,NA,TRBJ2-3,TRBV28
CASSFVRGNSPLHF,TGTGCCAGCAGCTTTGTTAGGGGTAATTCACCCCTCCACTTT,NA,NA,TRBJ1-6,TRBV5-6
CASRPLAGDDNEQFF,TGTGCCAGCAGACCCTTAGCGGGAGACGACAATGAGCAGTTCTTC,TRBD2,NA,TRBJ2-1,TRBV6-5
CASSSGVAGGSYNEQFF,TGTGCCAGCAGCTCGGGGGTAGCGGGAGGGTCATACAATGAGCAGTTCTTC,TRBD2,NA,TRBJ2-1,TRBV7-9
CASSFPALAGDEQYF,TGTGCCAGCAGCTTCCCGGCTCTAGCGGGAGACGAGCAGTACTTC,TRBD2,NA,TRBJ2-7,TRBV5-6
CASSWTGGAETQYF,TGTGCCAGTAGTTGGACAGGGGGCGCGGAGACCCAGTACTTC,TRBD1,NA,TRBJ2-5,TRBV19
CASSDPGAASTDTQYF,TGTGCCAGCAGTGACCCGGGGGCTGCTAGCACAGATACGCAGTATTTT,NA,NA,TRBJ2-3,TRBV2
CATSSPGTSSETQYF,TGTGCCACCAGCAGCCCCGGGACCTCAAGTGAGACCCAGTACTTC,NA,NA,TRBJ2-5,TRBV15
CASSAGQGNNGELFF,TGTGCCAGCAGCGCGGGACAGGGGAATAACGGGGAGCTGTTTTTT,TRBD1,NA,TRBJ2-2,TRBV2
CASSFRDLYNNEQFF,TGTGCCAGCAGCTTCCGGGACTTGTATAACAATGAGCAGTTCTTC,NA,NA,TRBJ2-1,TRBV7-9
CASSTGPSTGYTF,TGTGCCAGCAGCACAGGGCCGTCTACGGGCTACACCTTC,NA,NA,TRBJ1-2,TRBV28
CASSLNAAYGYTF,TGTGCCAGCAGTTTAAATGCAGCCTATGGCTACACCTTC,NA,NA,TRBJ1-2,TRBV27
CASSTDRGGSYEQYF,TGTGCCAGCAGCACAGACAGGGGAGGCTCCTACGAGCAGTACTTC,NA,once,TRBJ2-7,TRBV21-1
CASSRETAYNEQFF,TGCGCCAGCAGCCGAGAGACAGCCTACAATGAGCAGTTCTTC,NA,NA,TRBJ2-1,TRBV4-1
CARGQEGWNTIYF,TGTGCCAGGGGCCAGGAGGGGTGGAACACCATATATTTT,NA,once,TRBJ1-3,TRBV2
CASSFGVGHNEQFF,TGTGCCAGCAGCTTCGGGGTAGGACACAATGAGCAGTTCTTC,NA,NA,TRBJ2-1,TRBV7-2
CASSQDLSWNEQFF,TGTGCCAGCAGCCAAGATCTTAGTTGGAATGAGCAGTTCTTC,NA,once,TRBJ2-1,TRBV14
CASSFGVSYEQYF,TGTGCCAGCAGCTTCGGTGTCTCCTACGAGCAGTACTTC,NA,NA,TRBJ2-7,TRBV7-6
CASPGRGHEDTQYF,TGCGCCAGTCCAGGGCGGGGGCATGAGGATACGCAGTATTTT,NA,NA,TRBJ2-3,TRBV10-1
CASSILTGGLNTEAFF,TGTGCCAGTAGTATTTTGACAGGTGGGCTTAACACTGAAGCTTTCTTT,NA,NA,TRBJ1-1,TRBV19
CATSRDTAESNQPQHF,TGTGCCACCAGCAGAGATACGGCGGAATCAAATCAGCCCCAGCATTTT,NA,NA,TRBJ1-5,TRBV15
CASRGESYSYEQYF,TGTGCCAGCAGGGGAGAGAGTTACTCCTACGAGCAGTACTTC,NA,NA,TRBJ2-7,TRBV28
CASSYSRWNYEQYF,TGTGCCAGCAGTTACTCCCGATGGAATTACGAGCAGTACTTC,NA,NA,TRBJ2-7,TRBV6-5
CASSPLEGSTDTQYF,TGCGCCAGCAGCCCCTTAGAAGGAAGCACAGATACGCAGTATTTT,NA,NA,TRBJ2-3,TRBV4-1
CASSSGESSYEQYF,TGCGCCAGCTCATCGGGAGAAAGCTCCTACGAGCAGTACTTC,NA,once,TRBJ2-7,TRBV10-2
CASSQEGIGGTPWNEQFF,TGTGCCAGCAGCCAAGAAGGTATCGGCGGGACCCCCTGGAATGAGCAGTTCTTC,NA,NA,TRBJ2-1,TRBV4-2
CASSLGRNTEAFF,TGTGCCAGCAGCTTGGGCAGGAACACTGAAGCTTTCTTT,NA,NA,TRBJ1-1,TRBV5-5
CAGGGTTGPVEPQHF,TGTGCCGGAGGGGGGACCACGGGCCCGGTGGAGCCCCAGCATTTT,NA,NA,TRBJ1-5,TRBV28
CATLGGTSTTQGPYEQYF,TGCGCCACTCTAGGGGGGACTAGCACTACCCAGGGACCCTACGAGCAGTACTTC,TRBD2,NA,TRBJ2-7,TRBV10-2
CASSERRDGTDTQYF,TGTGCCAGCAGTGAACGCAGGGACGGCACAGATACGCAGTATTTT,NA,once,TRBJ2-3,TRBV6-1
CASSLGQGSREQYF,TGTGCCAGCAGCTTAGGACAGGGGTCGCGTGAGCAGTACTTC,TRBD1,NA,TRBJ2-7,TRBV7-6
CASSIDTDTQYF,TGTGCCAGTAGTATCGACACAGATACGCAGTATTTT,NA,NA,TRBJ2-3,TRBV19
CASSQGLGAYEQYF,TGTGCCAGCAGCCAAGGACTGGGCGCCTACGAGCAGTACTTC,NA,NA,TRBJ2-7,TRBV5-4
CASAEGLYNEQFF,TGTGCCAGCGCGGAGGGCCTGTACAATGAGCAGTTCTTC,NA,NA,TRBJ2-1,TRBV28
CASRPSAGVGEKLFF,TGTGCCAGTAGGCCATCGGCGGGGGTAGGAGAAAAACTGTTTTTT,NA,NA,TRBJ1-4,TRBV19
CASSLSSGTPNTEAFF,TGTGCCAGCAGTTTATCATCCGGGACACCGAACACTGAAGCTTTCTTT,NA,NA,TRBJ1-1,TRBV27
CASSLGEGHYEQYF,TGTGCCAGTAGTTTAGGGGAGGGACACTACGAGCAGTACTTC,NA,once,TRBJ2-7,TRBV19
CASSRTQENTEAFF,TGCGCCAGCAGCCGGACTCAGGAAAACACTGAAGCTTTCTTT,NA,NA,TRBJ1-1,TRBV4-1
CASSQEWGYEQYF,TGCGCCAGCAGCCAAGAATGGGGGTACGAGCAGTACTTC,NA,NA,TRBJ2-7,TRBV4-1
CASSLAGPFSYGYTF,TGCGCCAGCAGCTTGGCGGGGCCATTCTCCTATGGCTACACCTTC,NA,NA,TRBJ1-2,TRBV5-1
CASSPGPTSYNEQFF,TGTGCCAGCAGCCCTGGACCGACCTCCTACAATGAGCAGTTCTTC,NA,NA,TRBJ2-1,TRBV5-6